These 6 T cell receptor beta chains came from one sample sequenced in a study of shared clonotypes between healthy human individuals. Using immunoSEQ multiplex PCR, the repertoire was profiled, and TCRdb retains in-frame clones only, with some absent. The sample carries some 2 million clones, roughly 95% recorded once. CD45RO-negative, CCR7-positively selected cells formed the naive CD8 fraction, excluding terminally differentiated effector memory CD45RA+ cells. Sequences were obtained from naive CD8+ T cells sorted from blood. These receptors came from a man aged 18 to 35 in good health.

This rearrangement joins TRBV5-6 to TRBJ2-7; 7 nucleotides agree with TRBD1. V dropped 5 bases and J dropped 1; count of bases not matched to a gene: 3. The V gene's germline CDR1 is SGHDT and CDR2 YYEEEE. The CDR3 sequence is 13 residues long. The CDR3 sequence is CASSQGESYEQYF. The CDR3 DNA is TGTGCCAGCAGTCAGGGGGAGTCCTACGAGCAGTACTTC. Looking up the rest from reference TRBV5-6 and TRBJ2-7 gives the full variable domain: DAGVTQSPTHLIKTRGQQVTLRCSPKSGHDTVSWYQQALGQGPQFIFQYYEEEERQRGNFPDRFSGHQFPNYSSELNVNALLLGDSALYLCASSQGESYEQYFGPGTRLTVT.

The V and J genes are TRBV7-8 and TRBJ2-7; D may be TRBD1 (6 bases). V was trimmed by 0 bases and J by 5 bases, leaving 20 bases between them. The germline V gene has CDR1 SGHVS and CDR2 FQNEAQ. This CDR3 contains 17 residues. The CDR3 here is CASSLASFGQGYNEQYF. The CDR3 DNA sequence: TGTGCCAGCAGCTTAGCTTCTTTTGGTCAGGGGTACAACGAGCAGTACTTC.

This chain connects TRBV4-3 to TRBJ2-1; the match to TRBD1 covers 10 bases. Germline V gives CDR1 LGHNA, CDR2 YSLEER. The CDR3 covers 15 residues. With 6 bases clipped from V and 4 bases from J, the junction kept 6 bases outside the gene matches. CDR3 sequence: CASRKTGGSYNEQFF. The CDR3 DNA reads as TGCGCCAGCAGGAAGACAGGGGGCAGTTACAATGAGCAGTTCTTC.

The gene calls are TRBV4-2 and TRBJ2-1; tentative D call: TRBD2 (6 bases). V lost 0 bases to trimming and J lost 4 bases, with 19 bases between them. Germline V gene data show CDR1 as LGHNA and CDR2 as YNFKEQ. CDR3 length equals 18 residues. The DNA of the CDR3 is TGTGCCAGCAGCCAAGATGTTTTGGCTAGCGATGGTTACAATGAGCAGTTCTTC. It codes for CASSQDVLASDGYNEQFF.

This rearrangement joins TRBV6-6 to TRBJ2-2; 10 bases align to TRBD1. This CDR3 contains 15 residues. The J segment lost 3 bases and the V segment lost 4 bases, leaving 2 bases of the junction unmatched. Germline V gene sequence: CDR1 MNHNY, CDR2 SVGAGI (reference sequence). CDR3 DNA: TGTGCCAGCAGTTGGACAGGGGGTTACACCGGGGAGCTGTTTTTT. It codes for CASSWTGGYTGELFF.

The CDR3 protein is CASSLSSGGIGQNEQYF. The CDR3 nucleotides are TGCGCCAGCAGCTTGAGTTCGGGGGGTATTGGGCAGAACGAGCAGTACTTC. The J gene is TRBJ2-7, the V gene TRBV5-1; TRBD2 matches at 7 bases. This CDR3 is built from 17 residues. Germline-derived CDR1 and CDR2 are SGHRS and YFSETQ. V gave up 1 base and J gave up 5 bases; unmatched junction bases: 15.